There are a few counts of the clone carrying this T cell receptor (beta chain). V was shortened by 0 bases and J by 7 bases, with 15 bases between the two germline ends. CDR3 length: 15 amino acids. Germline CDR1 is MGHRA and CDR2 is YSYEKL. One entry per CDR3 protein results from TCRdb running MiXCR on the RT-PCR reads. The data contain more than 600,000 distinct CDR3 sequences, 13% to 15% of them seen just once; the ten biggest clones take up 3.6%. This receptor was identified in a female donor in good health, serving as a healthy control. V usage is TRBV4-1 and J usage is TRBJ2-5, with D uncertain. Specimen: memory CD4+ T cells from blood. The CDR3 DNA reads TGCGCCAGCAGCCAAGATCCGGCAGCCTGGGGGACCCAGTACTTC. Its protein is CASSQDPAAWGTQYF.